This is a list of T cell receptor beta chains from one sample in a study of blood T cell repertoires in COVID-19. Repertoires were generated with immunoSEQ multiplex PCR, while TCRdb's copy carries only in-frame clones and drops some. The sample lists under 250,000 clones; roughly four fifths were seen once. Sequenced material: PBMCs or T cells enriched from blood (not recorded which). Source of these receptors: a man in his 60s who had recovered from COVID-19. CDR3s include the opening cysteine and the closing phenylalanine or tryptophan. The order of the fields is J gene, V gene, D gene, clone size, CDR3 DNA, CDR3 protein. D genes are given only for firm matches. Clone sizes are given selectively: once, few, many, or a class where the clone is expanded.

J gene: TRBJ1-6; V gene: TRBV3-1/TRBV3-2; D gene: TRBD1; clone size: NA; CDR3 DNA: TGTGCCAGCAGCCAAGGGACAGGGAGGAGCTCCTATAATTCACCCCTCCACTTT; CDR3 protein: CASSQGTGRSSYNSPLHF
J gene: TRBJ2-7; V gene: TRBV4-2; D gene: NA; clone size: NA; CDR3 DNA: TGTGCCAGCAGCCAACAGGGTGCTAGCTCCTACGAGCAGTACTTC; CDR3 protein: CASSQQGASSYEQYF
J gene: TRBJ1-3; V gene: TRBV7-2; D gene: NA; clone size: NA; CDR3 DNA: TGTGCCAGCAGCCTGGTTGGCAGGGCGAGAAACACCATATATTTT; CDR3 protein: CASSLVGRARNTIYF
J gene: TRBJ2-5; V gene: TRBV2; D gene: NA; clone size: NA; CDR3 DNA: TGTGCCAGCAGCGGGGATGGGAGAGAGACCCAGTACTTC; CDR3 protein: CASSGDGRETQYF
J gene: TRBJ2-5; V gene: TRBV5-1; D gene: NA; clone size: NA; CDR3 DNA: TGCGCCAGAGACAGTTGCCAAGAGACCCAGTACTTC; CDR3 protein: CARDSCQETQYF
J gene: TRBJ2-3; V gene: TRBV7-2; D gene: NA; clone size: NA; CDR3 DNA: TGTGCCAGCAGGAAACAGTCCAACCCAGCAGATACGCAGTATTTT; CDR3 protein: CASRKQSNPADTQYF
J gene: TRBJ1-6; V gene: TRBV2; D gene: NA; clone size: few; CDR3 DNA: TGTGCCAGCATCCCCTTGGGGGGTTCACCCCTCCACTTT; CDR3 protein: CASIPLGGSPLHF
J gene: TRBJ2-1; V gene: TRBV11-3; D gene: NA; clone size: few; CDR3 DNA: TGTGCCAGCAGCTTAGGGGGCTGGGGCGCCCCCTCCAATGAGCAGTTCTTC; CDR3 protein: CASSLGGWGAPSNEQFF
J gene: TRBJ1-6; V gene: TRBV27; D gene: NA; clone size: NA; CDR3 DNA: TGTGCCAGCAGTCCCAGGGGTGGTTCACCCCTCCACTTT; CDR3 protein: CASSPRGGSPLHF
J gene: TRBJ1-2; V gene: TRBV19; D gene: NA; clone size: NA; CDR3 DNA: TGTGCCAGTAGTATGGGCGACAGGTACTATGGCTACACCTTC; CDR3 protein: CASSMGDRYYGYTF
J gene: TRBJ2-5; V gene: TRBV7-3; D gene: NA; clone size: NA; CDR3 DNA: TGTGCCAGCAGCTTAAGGGCGGGAGAGACCCAGTACTTC; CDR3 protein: CASSLRAGETQYF
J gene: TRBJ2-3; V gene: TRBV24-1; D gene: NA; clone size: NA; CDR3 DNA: TGTGCCACCAGTGATTTCGGCGGCGGGGCCGAGGTCACAGATACGCAGTATTTT; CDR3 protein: CATSDFGGGAEVTDTQYF
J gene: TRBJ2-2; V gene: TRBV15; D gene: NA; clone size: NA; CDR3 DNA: TGTGCCACCAGCCGTAGACAAACCGCGAACACCGGGGAGCTGTTTTTT; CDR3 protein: CATSRRQTANTGELFF
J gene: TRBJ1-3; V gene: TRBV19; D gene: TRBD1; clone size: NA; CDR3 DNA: TGTGCCAGTAGTCATGACAGGGGACGAAACACCATATATTTT; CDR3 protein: CASSHDRGRNTIYF
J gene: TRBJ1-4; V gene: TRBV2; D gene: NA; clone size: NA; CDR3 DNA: TGTGCCAGCAAAAAACGAAGCAGGGGCTGGGGTGAAAAACTGTTTTTT; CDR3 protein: CASKKRSRGWGEKLFF
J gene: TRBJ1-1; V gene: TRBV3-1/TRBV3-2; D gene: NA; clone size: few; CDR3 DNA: TGTGCCAGCAGCCAAAATTTCGGGGGGGAGGACACTGAAGCTTTCTTT; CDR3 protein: CASSQNFGGEDTEAFF
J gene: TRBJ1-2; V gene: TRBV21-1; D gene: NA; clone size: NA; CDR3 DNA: TGTGCCAGCAGCAAAGGGGGGGTTAACTATGGCTACACCTTC; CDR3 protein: CASSKGGVNYGYTF
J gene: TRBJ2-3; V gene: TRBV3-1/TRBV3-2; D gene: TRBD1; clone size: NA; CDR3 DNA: TGTGCCAGCAGCCAGACAGGGTACTGGACAGATACGCAGTATTTT; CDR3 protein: CASSQTGYWTDTQYF
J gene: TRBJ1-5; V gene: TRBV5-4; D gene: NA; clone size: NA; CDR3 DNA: TGTGCCAGCAGCTTTGACAGAAATCAGCCCCAGCATTTT; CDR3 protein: CASSFDRNQPQHF
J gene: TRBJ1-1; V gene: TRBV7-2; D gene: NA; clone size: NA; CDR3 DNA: TGTGCCAGCAGCTTAGGGCCAAGGAACACTGAAGCTTTCTTT; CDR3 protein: CASSLGPRNTEAFF
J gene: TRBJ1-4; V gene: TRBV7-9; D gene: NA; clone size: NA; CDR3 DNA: TGTGCCAGCAGCTTAGGAGTTGAAGAAAAACTGTTTTTT; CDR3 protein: CASSLGVEEKLFF
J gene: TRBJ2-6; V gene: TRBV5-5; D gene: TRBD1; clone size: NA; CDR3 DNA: TGTGCCAGCAGCCCGGGACAGGGGGCGCCTGGGGCCAACGTCCTGACTTTC; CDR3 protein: CASSPGQGAPGANVLTF
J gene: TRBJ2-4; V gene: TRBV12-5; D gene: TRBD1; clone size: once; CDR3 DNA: TGTGCTAGTGGTTTGACGGCCCATTCCCGGGACAGGGGTGCCAAAAACATTCAGTACTTC; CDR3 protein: CASGLTAHSRDRGAKNIQYF
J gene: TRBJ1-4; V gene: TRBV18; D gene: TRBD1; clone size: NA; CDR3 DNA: TGTGCCAGCTCGCGAGGGACAGAATTTGAAAAACTGTTTTTT; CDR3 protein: CASSRGTEFEKLFF
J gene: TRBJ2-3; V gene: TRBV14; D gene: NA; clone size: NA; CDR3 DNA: TGTGCCAGCAGCCAAGATAGGCAGGGTCGCGGAACGCAGTATTTT; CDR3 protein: CASSQDRQGRGTQYF
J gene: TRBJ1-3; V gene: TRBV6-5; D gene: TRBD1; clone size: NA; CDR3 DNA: TGTGCCAGCAGCGGACAGGGCGCGGCTGGAAACACCATATATTTT; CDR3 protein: CASSGQGAAGNTIYF
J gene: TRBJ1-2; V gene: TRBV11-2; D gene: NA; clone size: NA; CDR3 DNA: TGTGCCAGCAGCCGCTCGGGGGGGGGCCTCTATGGCTACACCTTC; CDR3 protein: CASSRSGGGLYGYTF
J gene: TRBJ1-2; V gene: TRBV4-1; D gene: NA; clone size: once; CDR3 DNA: TGCGCCAGCAGCCAAGATCCACAGGTACAGGCCTATGGCTACACCTTC; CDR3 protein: CASSQDPQVQAYGYTF
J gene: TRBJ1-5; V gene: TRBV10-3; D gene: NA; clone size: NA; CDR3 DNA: TGTGCCATCAGTGAGAACAACGATCAGCCCCAGCATTTT; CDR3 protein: CAISENNDQPQHF
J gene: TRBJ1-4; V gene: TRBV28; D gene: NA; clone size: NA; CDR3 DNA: TGTGCCAGCAGTTCCTTGAGATTGCTCGGGGAAAAACTGTTTTTT; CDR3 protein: CASSSLRLLGEKLFF
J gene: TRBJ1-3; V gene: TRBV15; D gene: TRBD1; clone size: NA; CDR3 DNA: TGTGCCACCAGCAGAGATAGGGACAGCCAGCCGGACACCATATATTTT; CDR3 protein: CATSRDRDSQPDTIYF
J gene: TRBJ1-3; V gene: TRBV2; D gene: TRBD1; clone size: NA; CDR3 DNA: TGTGCCAGCAGTGAATTTCAGGGGGTCGGAAACACCATATATTTT; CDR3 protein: CASSEFQGVGNTIYF
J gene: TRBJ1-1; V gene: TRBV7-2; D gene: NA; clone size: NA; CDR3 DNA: TGTGCCAGCAGCGAAATGACAGCGAACACTGAAGCTTTCTTT; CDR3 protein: CASSEMTANTEAFF
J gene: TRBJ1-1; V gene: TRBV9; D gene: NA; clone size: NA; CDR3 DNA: TGTGCCAGCAGCTTCAGTCCCGGGACGCGGGAGAACACTGAAGCTTTCTTT; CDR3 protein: CASSFSPGTRENTEAFF
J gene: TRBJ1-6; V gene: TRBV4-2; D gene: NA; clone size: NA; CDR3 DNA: TGTGCCAGCAGCCAGAAAGACTCCGATTCACCCCTCCACTTT; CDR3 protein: CASSQKDSDSPLHF
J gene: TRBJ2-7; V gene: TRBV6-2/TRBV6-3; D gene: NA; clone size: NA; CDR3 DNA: TGTGCCAGCAGTCAAGTTCAGACAGAGGAAAGCTCCTACGAGCAGTACTTC; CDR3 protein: CASSQVQTEESSYEQYF
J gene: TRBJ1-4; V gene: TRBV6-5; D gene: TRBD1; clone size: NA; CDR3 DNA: TGTGCCAGCAGGCTTACCCCCCAGGGGGTTGAAAAACTGTTTTTT; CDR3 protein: CASRLTPQGVEKLFF
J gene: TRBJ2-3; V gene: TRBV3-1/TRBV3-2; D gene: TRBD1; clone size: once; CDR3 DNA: TGTGCCAGCAGCCCGACAGGGGGCGCGGGAACGCAGTATTTT; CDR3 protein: CASSPTGGAGTQYF
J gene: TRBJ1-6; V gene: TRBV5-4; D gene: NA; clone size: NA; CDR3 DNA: TGTGCCACCTCTGAGACAGTGGTGGGCCATTCACCCCTCCACTTT; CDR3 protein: CATSETVVGHSPLHF
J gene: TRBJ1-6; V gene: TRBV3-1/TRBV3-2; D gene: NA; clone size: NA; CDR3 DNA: TGTGCCAGCAGCTCCCGGACGGGGTACGACCTTTATAATTCACCCCTCCACTTT; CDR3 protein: CASSSRTGYDLYNSPLHF
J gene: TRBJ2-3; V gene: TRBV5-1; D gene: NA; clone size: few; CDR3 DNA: TGCGCCAGCAGCTTGGCCTGGAGGACAGTGAGCACAGATACGCAGTATTTT; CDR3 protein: CASSLAWRTVSTDTQYF
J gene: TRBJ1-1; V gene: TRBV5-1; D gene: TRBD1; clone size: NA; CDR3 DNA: TGCGCCAGCAGCCCGGTGGACAGGGGGACTGAAGCTTTCTTT; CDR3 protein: CASSPVDRGTEAFF
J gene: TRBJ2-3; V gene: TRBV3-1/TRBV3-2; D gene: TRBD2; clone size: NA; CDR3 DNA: TGTGCCAGCATTGGGGGGGACGGTACGCAGTATTTT; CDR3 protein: CASIGGDGTQYF
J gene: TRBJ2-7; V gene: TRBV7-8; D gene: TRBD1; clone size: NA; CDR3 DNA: TGTGCCAGCAGCCAAAGACAGGGGGGGATCTACGAGCAGTACTTC; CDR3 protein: CASSQRQGGIYEQYF
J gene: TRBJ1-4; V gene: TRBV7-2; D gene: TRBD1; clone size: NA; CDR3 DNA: TGTGCCAGCAGCTCAACAGGGGCAAGGGGGGAAAAACTGTTTTTT; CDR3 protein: CASSSTGARGEKLFF
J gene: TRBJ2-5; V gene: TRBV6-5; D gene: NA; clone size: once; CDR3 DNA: TGTGCCAGTGAACCGGGATCGGAGACCCAGTACTTC; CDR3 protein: CASEPGSETQYF
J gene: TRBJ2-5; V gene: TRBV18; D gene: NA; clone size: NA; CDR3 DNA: TGTGCCAGCTCACCCCCAAGGGGGACCGCCGAGACCCAGTACTTC; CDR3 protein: CASSPPRGTAETQYF
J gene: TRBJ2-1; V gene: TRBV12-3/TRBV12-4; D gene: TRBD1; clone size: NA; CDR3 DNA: TGTGCCGCAACCCAGGGGGCGTTCAATGAGCAGTTCTTC; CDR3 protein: CAATQGAFNEQFF
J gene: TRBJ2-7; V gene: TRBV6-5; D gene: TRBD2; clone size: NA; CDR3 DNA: TGTGCCAGCAGTCGCGGACTAGGTGACGCCTACGAGCAGTACTTC; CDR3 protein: CASSRGLGDAYEQYF
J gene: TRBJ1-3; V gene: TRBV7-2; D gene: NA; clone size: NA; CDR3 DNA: TGTGCCAGCAGCTTAGTCGGGGGTAGCTCTGGAAACACCATATATTTT; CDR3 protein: CASSLVGGSSGNTIYF
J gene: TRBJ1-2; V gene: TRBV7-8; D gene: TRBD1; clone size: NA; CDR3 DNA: TGTGCCAGCAGCTTAGTACAGGGGGCTGGCTACACCTTC; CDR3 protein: CASSLVQGAGYTF
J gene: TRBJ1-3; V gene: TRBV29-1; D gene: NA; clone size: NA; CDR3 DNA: TGCAGCGTTCTTGTCTCTGGAAACACCATATATTTT; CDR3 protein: CSVLVSGNTIYF
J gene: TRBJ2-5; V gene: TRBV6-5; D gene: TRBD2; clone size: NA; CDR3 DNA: TGTGCCACGAGCGGGGGTAGACAAGAGACCCAGTACTTC; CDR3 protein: CATSGGRQETQYF
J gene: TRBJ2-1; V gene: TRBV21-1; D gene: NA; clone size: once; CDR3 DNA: TGTGCCAGCAGCAAAGGGGGGGAACGTCCGGGACGAAGACACAATGAGCAGTTCTTC; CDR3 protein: CASSKGGERPGRRHNEQFF
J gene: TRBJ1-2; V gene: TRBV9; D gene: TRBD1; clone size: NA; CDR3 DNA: TGTGCCAGCAGCGTAGAGGCGACAGGGGATGGCTACACCTTC; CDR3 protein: CASSVEATGDGYTF